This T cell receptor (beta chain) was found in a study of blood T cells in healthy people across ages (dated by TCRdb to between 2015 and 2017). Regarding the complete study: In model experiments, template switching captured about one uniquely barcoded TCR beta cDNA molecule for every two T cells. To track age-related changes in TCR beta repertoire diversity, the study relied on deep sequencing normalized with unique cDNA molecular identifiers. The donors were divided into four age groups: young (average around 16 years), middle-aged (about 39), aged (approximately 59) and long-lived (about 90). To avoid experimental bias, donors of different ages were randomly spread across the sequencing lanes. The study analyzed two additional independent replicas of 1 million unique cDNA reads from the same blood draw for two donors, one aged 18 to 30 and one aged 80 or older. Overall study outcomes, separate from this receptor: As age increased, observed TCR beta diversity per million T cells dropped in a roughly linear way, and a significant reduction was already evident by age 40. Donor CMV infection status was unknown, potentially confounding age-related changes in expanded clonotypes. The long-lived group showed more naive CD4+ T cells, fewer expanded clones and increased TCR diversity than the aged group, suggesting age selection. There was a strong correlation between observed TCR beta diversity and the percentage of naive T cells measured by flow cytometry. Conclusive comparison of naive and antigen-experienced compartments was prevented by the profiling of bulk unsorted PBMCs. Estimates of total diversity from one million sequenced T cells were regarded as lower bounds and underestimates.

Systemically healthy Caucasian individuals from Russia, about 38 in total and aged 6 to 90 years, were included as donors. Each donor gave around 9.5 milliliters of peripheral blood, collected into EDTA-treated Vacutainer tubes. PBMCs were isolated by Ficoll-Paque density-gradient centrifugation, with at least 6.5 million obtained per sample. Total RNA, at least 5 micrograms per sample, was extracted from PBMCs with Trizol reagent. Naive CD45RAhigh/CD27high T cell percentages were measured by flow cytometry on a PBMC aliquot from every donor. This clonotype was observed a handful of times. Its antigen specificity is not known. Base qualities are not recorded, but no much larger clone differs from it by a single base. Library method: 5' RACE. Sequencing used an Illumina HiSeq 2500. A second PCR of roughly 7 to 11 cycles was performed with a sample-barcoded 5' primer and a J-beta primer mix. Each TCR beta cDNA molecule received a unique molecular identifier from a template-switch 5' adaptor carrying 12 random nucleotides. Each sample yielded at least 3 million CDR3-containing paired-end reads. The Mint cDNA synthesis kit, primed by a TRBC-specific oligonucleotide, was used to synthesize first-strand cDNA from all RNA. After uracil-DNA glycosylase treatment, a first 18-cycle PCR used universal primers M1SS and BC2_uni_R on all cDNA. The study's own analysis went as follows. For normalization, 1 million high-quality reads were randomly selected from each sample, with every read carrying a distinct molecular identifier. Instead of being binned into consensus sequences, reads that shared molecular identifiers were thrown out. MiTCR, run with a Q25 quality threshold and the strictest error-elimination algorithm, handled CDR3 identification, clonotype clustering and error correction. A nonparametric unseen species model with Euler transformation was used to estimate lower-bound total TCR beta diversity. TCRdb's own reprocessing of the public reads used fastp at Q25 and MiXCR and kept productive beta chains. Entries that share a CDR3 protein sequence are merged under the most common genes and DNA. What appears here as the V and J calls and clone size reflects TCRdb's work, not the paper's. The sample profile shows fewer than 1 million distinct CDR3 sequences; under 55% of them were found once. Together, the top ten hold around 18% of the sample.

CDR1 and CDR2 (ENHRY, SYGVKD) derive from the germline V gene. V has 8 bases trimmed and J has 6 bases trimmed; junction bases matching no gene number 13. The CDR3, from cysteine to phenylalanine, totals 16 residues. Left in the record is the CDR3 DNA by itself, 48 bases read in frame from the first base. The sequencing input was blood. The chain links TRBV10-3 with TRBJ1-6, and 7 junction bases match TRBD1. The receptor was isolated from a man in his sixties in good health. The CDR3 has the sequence CAIGGQSDGLNSPLHF. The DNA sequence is TGTGCCATCGGGGGACAGTCCGATGGCCTTAATTCACCCCTCCACTTT.